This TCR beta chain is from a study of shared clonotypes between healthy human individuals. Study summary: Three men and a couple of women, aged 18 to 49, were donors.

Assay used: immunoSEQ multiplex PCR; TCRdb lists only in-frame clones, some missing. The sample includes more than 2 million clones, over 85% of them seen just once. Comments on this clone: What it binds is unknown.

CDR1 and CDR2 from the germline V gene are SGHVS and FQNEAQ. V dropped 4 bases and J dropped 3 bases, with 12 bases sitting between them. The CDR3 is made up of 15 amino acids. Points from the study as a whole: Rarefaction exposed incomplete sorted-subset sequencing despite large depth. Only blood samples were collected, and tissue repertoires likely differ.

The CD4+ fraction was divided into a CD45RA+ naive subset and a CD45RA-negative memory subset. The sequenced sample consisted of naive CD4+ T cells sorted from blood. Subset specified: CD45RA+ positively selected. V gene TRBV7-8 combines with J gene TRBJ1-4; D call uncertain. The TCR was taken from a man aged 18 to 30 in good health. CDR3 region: CASSSPGLANEKLFF. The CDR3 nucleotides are TGTGCCAGCAGCTCCCCCGGCTTGGCTAATGAAAAACTGTTTTTT.